The following is a T cell receptor beta chain sequence with its context. Its specificity is unknown. The data were produced by immunoSEQ multiplex PCR, yet TCRdb's version contains in-frame clones alone and is incomplete. The table has 72,000 or so clones, 80% to 85% seen once. The entry originates in a study of OX40 agonist ivuxolimab in advanced cancers. For the study at large: Ivuxolimab, which is an agonistic anti-OX40 (CD134) antibody, was administered to the patients. Melanoma, hepatocellular carcinoma, head and neck or renal cell cancer occurred in dose-escalation patients. Two cutaneous melanoma patients and one hepatocellular carcinoma patient, three in all, had partial responses. Points from the study as a whole: Relative to CD4+, CD8+ T cells held more expanded clones on average.

This CDR3 comprises 17 residues. Trimming took 9 bases from V and 5 from J; bases not matched to a gene: 17. Germline V gene lookup returns CDR1 LNHDA and CDR2 SQIVND (reference sequence). The chain joins TRBV19 to TRBJ1-5; 9 bases align to TRBD1. The clonotype originates from an adult with an advanced solid tumor such as melanoma, head and neck, liver or kidney cancer. Specimen: CD4+ or CD8+ T cells sorted from blood, collected in a trial of the OX40 agonist ivuxolimab. This chain's CDR3 is CASTPDRTGDQDQPQHF. The DNA for the CDR3 is TGTGCCAGCACCCCCGATCGGACAGGGGATCAGGATCAGCCCCAGCATTTT.